Listed here are 27 T cell receptor beta chains from one sample, sequenced in a study of T cell changes during pregnancy in multiple sclerosis. Sequenced by immunoSEQ multiplex PCR; TCRdb stores in-frame clones only, minus some. This table holds roughly 39,000 clones, 80% to 95% found once. Sequencing was performed on CD4+ T cells from peripheral blood mononuclear cells, taken after pregnancy. These receptors all stem from a female donor in good health, enrolled as a control in a pregnancy study.

V gene TRBV10-2 combines with J gene TRBJ1-2, with TRBD1 matching over 7 bases. The CDR3 covers 12 residues. Trimming removed 8 bases from V and 2 bases from J; junction bases left unmatched: 2. Germline CDR1 is WSHSY and CDR2 is SAAADI. DNA for the CDR3: TGCGCCAGCTTGACAGGGAACTATGGCTACACCTTC. Its translation is CASLTGNYGYTF.

The V gene is TRBV7-9, the J gene TRBJ2-7; 8 nucleotides align to TRBD1. CDR3 size: 14 residues. Trimming cost V 5 bases and J 7 bases; bases outside gene matches: 10. CDR1 is SEHNR, CDR2 FQNEAQ, per germline (reference sequence). The DNA for the CDR3 is TGTGCCAGCAGCCTGTCGACAGGGGTGCCTGAGCAGTACTTC. This gives the protein CASSLSTGVPEQYF.

Comments on this clone: Compared with germline, one end of the junction differs, possibly owing to a read error. The rearrangement joins TRBV7-2 to TRBJ1-2; tentatively, D is TRBD1 (6 bases). CDR3 length: 13 residues. Per the germline V gene, CDR1 is SGHTA and CDR2 is FQGNSA. The CDR3 region is CASGGGNAYAYTF. CDR3 DNA sequence: TGTGCCAGCGGGGGGGGCAACGCCTATGCCTACACCTTC.

V and J are TRBV10-3 and TRBJ2-3; 15 bases agree with TRBD2. Germline CDR1 and CDR2: ENHRY and SYGVKD. V trimming: 8 bases; J trimming: 0 bases; junction bases outside the gene matches: 6. The CDR3 extends over 17 amino acids. The CDR3 DNA sequence: TGTGCCATCGGCGGGACTAGCGGGGGGTCTAGCACAGATACGCAGTATTTT. This encodes CAIGGTSGGSSTDTQYF.

This clone was detected a few times. The chain employs TRBV29-1 and TRBJ1-1, with a possible D match to TRBD1 (5 bases). V lost 3 bases to trimming and J lost 7 bases, with 9 bases between them. There are 11 residues in the CDR3. Germline CDR1 SQVTM, CDR2 ANQGSEA. DNA of the CDR3: TGCAGCGTTGACCGGCAGGGTGAAGCTTTCTTT. This gives the protein CSVDRQGEAFF.

In its sample, this clone was seen a few times. This chain links TRBV10-3 with TRBJ2-5, with D maybe TRBD2 (6 bases). The V end lost 10 bases, the J end lost 5 bases, and 20 bases lay between the germline ends. This CDR3 has 14 residues. The germline V gene encodes CDR1 ENHRY and CDR2 SYGVKD. The CDR3 protein is CATTGEADTETQYF. DNA for the CDR3: TGTGCCACAACGGGAGAGGCGGACACGGAGACCCAGTACTTC.

The CDR3 loop reads CASSTGTDTQYF. CDR3 DNA sequence: TGCGCCAGCAGCACAGGGACGGATACGCAGTATTTT. The chain has TRBV5-1 and TRBJ2-3; possible D gene TRBD1, 6 bases. This CDR3 comprises 12 residues. CDR1 is SGHRS, CDR2 YFSETQ, per germline. V gave up 4 bases and J gave up 6 bases, with 9 bases separating them.

The chain recombines TRBV2 with TRBJ2-1; possibly TRBD1 for D (7 bases). This CDR3 contains 18 residues. Trimming stripped 7 bases from V and 0 bases from J, with 22 bases between. Per the germline V gene, CDR1 is SNHLY and CDR2 is FYNNEI. The DNA of the CDR3 is TGTGCCAGCACTCACTTCGCAGGGGGGCCTAGCTCCTACAATGAGCAGTTCTTC. Translation gives CASTHFAGGPSSYNEQFF.

The chain joins TRBV7-8 to TRBJ2-5; the match to TRBD2 covers 13 bases. Trimming at V came to 6 bases and at J to 5 bases, leaving 3 bases not matched to a gene. Looked up from germline, CDR1 is SGHVS and CDR2 is FQNEAQ. The CDR3 has 14 amino acids. CDR3 coding DNA: TGTGCCAGCAGACGGACTAGCGGGAGTGAGACCCAGTACTTC. As protein: CASRRTSGSETQYF.

V gene TRBV7-6 combines with J gene TRBJ2-1, with TRBD2 matching 8 bases. The trim removed 1 base at V and 7 bases at J, leaving 9 bases unmatched. Germline assignment: CDR1 SGHVS and CDR2 FNYEAQ. This CDR3 contains 16 residues. CDR3 protein: CASSLGGAGGLNEQFF. The CDR3 bases are TGTGCCAGCAGCTTAGGGGGTGCGGGGGGACTAAATGAGCAGTTCTTC.

The rearrangement links TRBV6-5 to TRBJ2-7; the match to TRBD2 covers 15 bases. This CDR3 is built from 15 residues. V trimming: 6 bases; J trimming: 9 bases; junction bases outside the gene matches: 9. Germline CDR1 is MNHEY and CDR2 is SVGAGI. CDR3 sequence reads: CASRTSGTSGGLQYF. The CDR3 DNA is TGTGCCAGCAGGACCTCCGGGACTAGCGGGGGGTTGCAGTACTTC.

This chain uses TRBV18 with TRBJ1-5; D is unresolved. Germline V gene sequence: CDR1 KGHSH, CDR2 LQKENI. The CDR3 extends over 14 amino acids. The V and J ends lost 3 bases and 1 base respectively, with 7 bases between them. CDR3 bases: TGTGCCAGCTCACCTGTTCGGAGCAATCAGCCCCAGCATTTT. This translates into CASSPVRSNQPQHF.

The count of this clone is one. The chain combines TRBV10-3 with TRBJ2-1, with 8 bases aligning to TRBD2. Germline loops: CDR1 ENHRY, CDR2 SYGVKD. This CDR3 has 15 residues. Trimming took 4 bases from V and 6 from J; bases not matched to a gene: 8. CDR3 loop: CAISAQGLGSNEQFF. The CDR3 DNA is TGTGCCATCAGTGCCCAGGGACTAGGTAGCAATGAGCAGTTCTTC.

The chain combines TRBV19 with TRBJ2-5, with TRBD2 as a possible D gene (5 bases). CDR3 length equals 15 residues. The germline V and J ends were trimmed by 4 bases and 7 bases, with 19 bases remaining between them. CDR1 and CDR2 from the germline V gene are LNHDA and SQIVND (reference sequence). This chain's CDR3 is CASSTWAEPAGTQYF. CDR3 in DNA: TGTGCCAGTAGTACATGGGCCGAGCCTGCGGGGACCCAGTACTTC.

The chain carries TRBV9 and TRBJ2-4; tentative D call: TRBD2 (6 bases). The CDR3 has 17 residues. The germline V gene has CDR1 SGDLS and CDR2 YYNGEE. The ends were cut back, 2 bases at V and 2 bases at J, with 17 bases in the middle. Written as DNA, the CDR3 is TGTGCCAGCAGCGTCTCACCGGGACTTTTATCCAAAAACATTCAGTACTTC. This sequence encodes CASSVSPGLLSKNIQYF.

This clone was recorded a few times. The chain uses TRBV19 and TRBJ1-2; D unclear. Germline CDR1 reads LNHDA; CDR2 reads SQIVND (reference sequence). V lost 3 bases to trimming and J lost 6 bases, with 5 bases between them. CDR3 size: 11 residues. The CDR3 loop reads CASSMRDGYTF. Here the CDR3 DNA reads TGTGCCAGTAGTATGAGAGATGGCTACACCTTC.

The V gene is TRBV7-2, the J gene TRBJ2-7; D remains unclear. The CDR3 consists of 13 residues. Trimming stripped 4 bases from V and 6 bases from J, with 13 bases between. In germline, CDR1 is SGHTA, CDR2 FQGNSA. This CDR3 reads CASSYEITREQYF. CDR3 nucleotide sequence: TGTGCCAGCAGCTACGAGATAACTCGCGAGCAGTACTTC.

V gene TRBV5-6 combines with J gene TRBJ2-7, with TRBD1 matching over 9 bases. V shed 4 bases and J 3 bases; nucleotides not matched to a gene: 8. The CDR3 has 15 residues. CDR1 SGHDT and CDR2 YYEEEE come from the germline V gene. The CDR3 sequence: CASSGRNRGHYEQYF. The CDR3 nucleotides read TGTGCCAGCAGCGGAAGGAACAGGGGGCACTACGAGCAGTACTTC.

The chain combines TRBV30 with TRBJ2-7; the match to TRBD2 covers 10 bases. CDR1 and CDR2 from the germline V gene are GTSNPN and SVGIG (reference sequence). V lost 2 bases and J lost 6; bases outside the gene matches: 10. This CDR3 comprises 15 residues. The CDR3 region is CAWSFGGTSAGEQYF. CDR3 DNA: TGTGCCTGGAGTTTTGGGGGGACTAGCGCGGGCGAGCAGTACTTC.

This chain joins TRBV30 and TRBJ2-2, with TRBD2 identical over 7 bases. Germline CDR1 GTSNPN, CDR2 SVGIG (reference sequence). The CDR3 totals 15 residues. The V and J ends lost 4 bases and 4 bases, in that order; junction bases with no gene match: 9. The CDR3 nucleotides are TGTGCCTGGATCCTCGGGGGGTCGGGCACCGGGGAGCTGTTTTTT. As protein: CAWILGGSGTGELFF.

V usage is TRBV6-5 and J usage is TRBJ1-5; 7 bases align to TRBD1. V gave up 4 bases and J gave up 9 bases; unmatched junction bases: 9. Germline lookup yields CDR1 MNHEY and CDR2 SVGAGI. This CDR3 is 14 amino acids long. The CDR3 reads CASSSDRDLRPQHF. Written as DNA, the CDR3 is TGTGCCAGCAGTTCCGACAGGGATCTTCGGCCCCAGCATTTT.

The chain combines TRBV5-1 with TRBJ1-5; 7 nucleotides line up with TRBD1. The CDR3 spans 13 residues. V lost 2 bases to trimming and J lost 7 bases; unmatched junction nucleotides: 3. Germline CDR1 is SGHRS and CDR2 is YFSETQ. This CDR3 is CASSFTGDQPQHF. CDR3 bases: TGCGCCAGCAGCTTCACAGGGGACCAGCCCCAGCATTTT. Full variable domain (rest looked up from reference TRBV5-1 and TRBJ1-5): KAGVTQTPRYLIKTRGQQVTLSCSPISGHRSVSWYQQTPGQGLQFLFEYFSETQRNKGNFPGRFSGRQFSNSRSEMNVSTLELGDSALYLCASSFTGDQPQHFGDGTRLSIL.

The table lists this clone with a count of one. The J gene is TRBJ1-3, the V gene TRBV18; TRBD1 matches at 9 bases. The germline V gene encodes CDR1 KGHSH and CDR2 LQKENI. The junction had 4 bases not matched to a gene; V was cut back by 0 bases and J by 7 bases. CDR3 size: 15 residues. The CDR3 is CASSPPGTGRNTIYF. DNA for the CDR3: TGTGCCAGCTCACCACCCGGGACAGGGCGGAACACCATATATTTT.

This chain uses TRBV5-4 with TRBJ2-5; TRBD2 agrees at 14 bases. The CDR3 sequence is 15 residues long. V trimming: 4 bases; J trimming: 5 bases; junction bases outside the gene matches: 4. Germline V gene sequence: CDR1 SGHNT, CDR2 YYREEE (reference sequence). The CDR3 reads CASSPGLAGVETQYF. The CDR3 coding sequence is TGTGCCAGCAGCCCGGGACTAGCGGGAGTGGAGACCCAGTACTTC.

The chain uses TRBV7-2 and TRBJ1-5; D not certain. V dropped 3 bases and J dropped 0 bases, with 9 bases sitting between them. Germline V gene data show CDR1 as SGHTA and CDR2 as FQGNSA. There are 15 residues in the CDR3. Written as DNA, the CDR3 is TGTGCCAGCAGCTTCGCCCAGAATAGCAATCAGCCCCAGCATTTT. Its protein product is CASSFAQNSNQPQHF.

V usage is TRBV27 and J usage is TRBJ1-5; D perhaps matches TRBD1 (5 bases). The germline V gene has CDR1 MNHEY and CDR2 SMNVEV (reference sequence). This CDR3 is 15 amino acids long. Trimming removed 6 bases from V and 4 bases from J, with 16 bases in between. This CDR3 reads CASSRLGASNQPQHF. The CDR3 DNA is TGTGCCAGCAGCCGATTAGGGGCATCTAATCAGCCCCAGCATTTT.

V gene TRBV5-1 combines with J gene TRBJ2-3, with D perhaps matching TRBD2 (6 bases). This CDR3 comprises 16 residues. Per germline, CDR1 SGHRS and CDR2 YFSETQ. V lost 0 bases and J lost 0, with 11 bases in between. The CDR3 reads CASSLVLGTSTDTQYF. DNA for the CDR3: TGCGCCAGCAGCTTGGTGCTCGGGACTAGCACAGATACGCAGTATTTT.